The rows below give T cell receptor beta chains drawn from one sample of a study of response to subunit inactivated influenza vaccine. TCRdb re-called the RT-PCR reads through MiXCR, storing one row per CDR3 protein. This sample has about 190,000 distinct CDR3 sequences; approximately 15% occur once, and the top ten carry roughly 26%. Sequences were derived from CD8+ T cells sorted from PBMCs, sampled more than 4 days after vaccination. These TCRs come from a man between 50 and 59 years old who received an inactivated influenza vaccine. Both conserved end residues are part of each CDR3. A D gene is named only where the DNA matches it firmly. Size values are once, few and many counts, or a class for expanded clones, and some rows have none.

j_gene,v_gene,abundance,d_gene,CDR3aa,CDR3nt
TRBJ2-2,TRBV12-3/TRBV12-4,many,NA,CASSTGFFTGELFF,TGTGCCAGCAGTACCGGGTTTTTCACCGGGGAGCTGTTTTTT
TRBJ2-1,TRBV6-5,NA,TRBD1,CASTFTGGSYNEQFF,TGTGCCAGCACTTTTACAGGGGGCTCCTACAATGAGCAGTTCTTC
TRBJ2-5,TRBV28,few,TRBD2,CASSLSASGRFETQYF,TGTGCCAGCAGTTTATCCGCCAGCGGGAGATTTGAGACCCAGTACTTC
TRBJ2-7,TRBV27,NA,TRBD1,CATQTGGGYEQYF,TGTGCCACCCAGACAGGGGGCGGGTACGAGCAGTACTTC
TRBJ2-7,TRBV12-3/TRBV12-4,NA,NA,CASSDRGRGYEQYF,TGTGCCAGCAGCGATAGGGGCAGGGGATACGAGCAGTACTTC
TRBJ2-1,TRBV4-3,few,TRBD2,CASSQDRTSGTYNEQFF,TGCGCCAGCAGCCAAGATCGGACTAGCGGGACCTACAATGAGCAGTTCTTC
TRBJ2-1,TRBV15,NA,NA,CATSRGGTAYNEQFF,TGTGCCACCAGCAGAGGTGGGACGGCTTACAATGAGCAGTTCTTC
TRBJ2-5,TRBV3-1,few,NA,CASSQDPGFTGDQETQYF,TGTGCCAGCAGCCAAGACCCGGGTTTCACGGGGGACCAAGAGACCCAGTACTTC
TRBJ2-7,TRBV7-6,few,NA,CASSSTIGGWYEQYF,TGTGCCAGCAGCTCAACTATAGGAGGATGGTACGAGCAGTACTTC
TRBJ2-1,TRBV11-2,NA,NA,CASSLGALDEQFF,TGTGCCAGCAGCTTAGGGGCCCTCGATGAGCAGTTCTTC
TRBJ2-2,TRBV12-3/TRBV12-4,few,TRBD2,CASSFPGGSTGELFF,TGTGCCAGCAGTTTTCCCGGGGGGAGCACCGGGGAGCTGTTTTTT
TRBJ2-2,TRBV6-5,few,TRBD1,CASSYPLRTGEYGELFF,TGTGCCAGCAGTTACCCTCTCCGGACAGGGGAATACGGGGAGCTGTTTTTT
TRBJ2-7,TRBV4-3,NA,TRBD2,CASSQGTSGYYEQYF,TGCGCCAGCAGCCAAGGGACTAGCGGGTACTACGAGCAGTACTTC
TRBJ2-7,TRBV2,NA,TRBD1,CASSSETGVSYEQYF,TGTGCCAGCAGTTCAGAGACAGGGGTTTCCTACGAGCAGTACTTC
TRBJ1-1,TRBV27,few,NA,CASSLVGMNTEAFF,TGTGCCAGCAGTTTAGTAGGGATGAACACTGAAGCTTTCTTT
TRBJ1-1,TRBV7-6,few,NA,CASSLDAGQNTEAFF,TGTGCCAGCAGCTTAGATGCCGGGCAGAACACTGAAGCTTTCTTT
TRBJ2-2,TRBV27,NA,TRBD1,CASSPLSRDRGPGELFF,TGTGCCAGCAGCCCCCTTTCCCGGGACAGGGGGCCCGGGGAGCTGTTTTTT
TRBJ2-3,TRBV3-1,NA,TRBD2,CASRTLRGGTQYF,TGTGCCAGCAGAACGTTAAGGGGAGGGACGCAGTATTTT
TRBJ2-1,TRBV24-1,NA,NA,CATSDFVGARGNEQFF,TGTGCCACCAGTGATTTCGTAGGGGCCCGGGGGAATGAGCAGTTCTTC
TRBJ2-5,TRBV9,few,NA,CASSVAREETQYF,TGTGCCAGCAGCGTAGCCAGGGAAGAGACCCAGTACTTC
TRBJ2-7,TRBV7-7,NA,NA,CASSLATGNEQYF,TGTGCTAGCAGCTTAGCAACCGGGAACGAGCAGTACTTC
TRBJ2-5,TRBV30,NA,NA,CAWSVLAGETQYF,TGTGCCTGGAGTGTGTTAGCAGGAGAGACCCAGTACTTC
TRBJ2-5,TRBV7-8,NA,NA,CASSLGPGTLETQYF,TGTGCCAGCAGCTTAGGGCCCGGTACTTTGGAGACCCAGTACTTC
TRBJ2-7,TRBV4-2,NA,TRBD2,CASSQDSSGGYEQYF,TGTGCCAGCAGCCAAGATTCTAGCGGGGGGTACGAGCAGTACTTC
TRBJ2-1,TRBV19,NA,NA,CASRDPGNEQFF,TGTGCCAGTCGGGACCCGGGCAATGAGCAGTTCTTC
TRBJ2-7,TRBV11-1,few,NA,CASSPPFVATDSKSYEQYF,TGTGCCAGCAGTCCCCCTTTCGTAGCGACTGATTCCAAATCCTACGAGCAGTACTTC
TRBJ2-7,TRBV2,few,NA,CASSRRVHEQYF,TGTGCCAGCAGTAGAAGGGTCCACGAGCAGTACTTC
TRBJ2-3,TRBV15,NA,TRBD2,CATSRESGGAIDTQYF,TGTGCCACCAGCAGAGAGAGCGGGGGGGCCATAGATACGCAGTATTTT
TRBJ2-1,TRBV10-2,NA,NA,CASSDRGYSYNEQFF,TGCGCCAGCAGTGATAGGGGTTACTCCTACAATGAGCAGTTCTTC